Sequencing of this T cell receptor (beta chain) was carried out in a study of cytomegalovirus exposure and HLA in healthy donors. The study ran its PCR with 60 Vbeta and 13 Jbeta primers. Sequencing used immunoSEQ multiplex PCR; TCRdb keeps in-frame clones, though not all of them. The table shows some 130,000 clones, with roughly 75% occurring only once. Material: PBMCs. This clonotype was obtained from a man aged 25 to 40 in good health.

The CDR3 protein is CSVGHREGTEAFF. CDR3 DNA sequence: TGCAGCGTTGGCCACAGGGAGGGAACTGAAGCTTTCTTT. V gene TRBV29-1 combines with J gene TRBJ1-1; D perhaps matches TRBD1 (6 bases). Germline assignment: CDR1 SQVTM and CDR2 ANQGSEA. This CDR3 is built from 13 residues. The ends were cut back, 4 bases at V and 5 bases at J, with 14 bases in the middle.